These 9 T cell receptor beta chains were all obtained from the same sample, sequenced in a study of CD8+CD57+ T cells in acquired aplastic anemia. The sequenced patients had an expansion of CD8+CD57+ cells seen by flow cytometry. Genomic DNA was employed as the template in profiling TCR beta VDJ and CDR3. TCRdb re-derived calls from the reads in MiXCR, one entry per CDR3 protein. The top ten hold 40% to 55% of the sample, which has roughly 250,000 distinct CDR3 sequences, 65% to 90% seen once. The sample comprised sorted CD4+, CD8+, or CD8+CD57+ T cells (not recorded which) from PBMCs. Receptors originate from a human donor with aplastic anemia.

This chain connects TRBV7-3 to TRBJ2-5; no clear D. Germline V gene sequence: CDR1 SGHTA, CDR2 FQGTGA. Deletions cut 10 bases from V and 7 bases from J, with 22 bases between. CDR3 length: 14 residues. As DNA, the CDR3 is TGTGCCACCAGAAGAGAGACCAACCCCGTGACCCAGTACTTC. Translating it yields CATRRETNPVTQYF.

The V gene is TRBV5-5, the J gene TRBJ2-3; D is unresolved. Trimming stripped 0 bases from V and 6 bases from J, with 11 bases between. CDR1 and CDR2 from the germline V gene are SGHKS and YYEKEE (reference sequence). The CDR3 totals 14 residues. CDR3 nucleotide sequence: TGTGCCAGCAGCTTGGCGGAAGGCGGCGATACGCAGTATTTT. This translates into CASSLAEGGDTQYF.

Worth noting for this clonotype: The limits of the CDR3 on the DNA are not certain, so only TCRdb's listed CDR3 is given. The chain links TRBV9 to TRBJ2-3. CDR1 SGDLS and CDR2 YYNGEE come from the germline V gene. The CDR3 spans 13 residues, counting both ends. The CDR3 loop reads CASGEGSATQYFF.

The chain is built from TRBV9 and TRBJ2-2; D is unclear. Trimming removed 4 bases from V and 16 bases from J, with 17 bases in between. Germline V gene sequence: CDR1 SGDLS, CDR2 YYNGEE. The CDR3 is made up of 12 amino acids. DNA of the CDR3: TGTGCCAGCAGCTTAGTGTCCGAGGCGCAGTTTTTT. Translating it yields CASSLVSEAQFF.

The chain combines TRBV7-8 with TRBJ2-3; 7 bases map to TRBD2. Per germline, CDR1 SGHVS and CDR2 FQNEAQ. The trim removed 0 bases at V and 13 bases at J, leaving 10 bases unmatched. The CDR3 loop spans 14 amino acids. The CDR3 DNA is TGTGCCAGCAGCTTAGCGGGAGGGGCCGATACCAAGTATTTT. Its protein is CASSLAGGADTKYF.

This chain links TRBV2 with TRBJ1-6; no reliable D call. Germline CDR1 SNHLY, CDR2 FYNNEI. The CDR3 is 13 amino acids. The ends were cut back, 6 bases at V and 10 bases at J, with 13 bases in the middle. CDR3 sequence reads: CASSLQTASPLHF. DNA for the CDR3: TGTGCCAGCAGCCTTCAGACGGCCTCACCCCTCCACTTT.

This chain links TRBV7-9 with TRBJ2-3, with a tentative D call TRBD1 (5 bases). The CDR3 extends over 15 amino acids. Looked up from germline, CDR1 is SEHNR and CDR2 is FQNEAQ (reference sequence). V was trimmed by 7 bases and J by 15 bases, leaving 29 bases between them. The CDR3 reads CASTDSDFSGYTFYF. The CDR3 region has the DNA TGTGCCAGCACCGACAGTGACTTCTCTGGCTACACCTTCTATTTT. Filled out from reference TRBV7-9 and TRBJ2-3, the complete variable domain reads DTGVSQNPRHKITKRGQNVTFRCDPISEHNRLYWYRQTLGQGPEFLTYFQNEAQLEKSRLLSDRFSAERPKGSFSTLEIQRTEQGDSAMYLCASTDSDFSGYTFYFGPGTRLTVL.

This clonotype came up a few times. One base away lies a much larger clone, so this may be a sequencing read error. The chain couples TRBV6-5 to TRBJ1-6; D is possibly TRBD1 (6 bases). Germline CDR1 MNHEY, CDR2 SVGAGI. Trimming left V 5 bases short and J 9 bases short, with 23 bases between. The CDR3 extends over 17 amino acids. The CDR3: CASSIPNRDSGFSPLHF. In DNA form, the CDR3 reads TGTGCCAGCAGTATACCCAACAGGGATTCTGGGTTTTCACCCCTCCACTTT.

This chain joins TRBV2 and TRBJ2-1, with 7 bases matching TRBD1. CDR3 size: 14 residues. V trimming: 4 bases; J trimming: 8 bases; junction bases outside the gene matches: 8. Germline loops: CDR1 SNHLY, CDR2 FYNNEI. DNA of the CDR3: TGTGCCAGCAGTGGGACAGGCCCTCGGGATGAGCAGTTCTTC. Translated: CASSGTGPRDEQFF.